A single sample gave rise to the 14 T cell receptor beta chains below, sequenced in a study of blood T cells in healthy people across ages. A J-beta primer mix and a sample-barcoded 5' primer were used in a second PCR of roughly 7 to 12 cycles. TCRdb processed the 5' RACE reads anew with MiXCR; each CDR3 protein has one entry. Among around 990,000 distinct CDR3 sequences listed, less than 25% were seen once. This sample was shared with a second study, whose subject was T cells of mothers and their children.

The material sequenced was blood. These receptors all come from a girl between 2 and 10 years old in good health.

DNA of the CDR3: TGTGCCAGCAGAGGGGATAATTCACCCCTCCACTTT. Protein product: CASRGDNSPLHF. The chain employs TRBV2 and TRBJ1-6, with a weak D call TRBD1 (5 bases). This CDR3 spans 12 amino acids. V gave up 6 bases and J gave up 5 bases, with 5 bases separating them. Germline CDR1 reads SNHLY; CDR2 reads FYNNEI.

This clonotype was recorded a few times. The chain joins TRBV29-1 to TRBJ2-2; D call uncertain. V was cut by 2 bases and J by 0 bases, with 7 bases left in between. Looked up from germline, CDR1 is SQVTM and CDR2 is ANQGSEA. The CDR3 runs 14 residues. The CDR3 nucleotides read TGCAGCGTTGAAATATTGGCGAACACCGGGGAGCTGTTTTTT. The encoded protein is CSVEILANTGELFF.

Only a few counts were recorded for this clonotype. This chain joins TRBV20-1 and TRBJ1-2; D gene ambiguous. Trimming shortened V by 1 base and J by 3 bases, and 9 bases separated the two germline ends. Germline V gene sequence: CDR1 DFQATT, CDR2 SNEGSKA (reference sequence). This CDR3 region has 13 residues. CDR3 sequence: CSARGSTDYGYTF. CDR3 nucleotide sequence: TGCAGTGCTAGAGGCAGTACGGACTATGGCTACACCTTC.

Many counts were recorded for this clonotype. This sequence joins TRBV4-3 and TRBJ2-5, with TRBD1 matching over 9 bases. The end of the DNA is better explained by TRBJ2-7, so the J call may be wrong. The CDR3 is made up of 15 amino acids. CDR1 and CDR2 from the germline V gene are LGHNA and YSLEER. CDR3 loop: CASSQEGTGTYEQYF. DNA for the CDR3: TGCGCCAGCAGCCAAGAGGGGACAGGGACCTACGAGCAGTACTTC.

This chain joins TRBV27 and TRBJ2-7, with 8 bases identical to TRBD2. After removal of 0 bases from V and 5 bases from J, the junction contained 6 bases not matched to a gene. Germline CDR1 is MNHEY and CDR2 is SMNVEV (reference sequence). The CDR3 contains 15 residues. The CDR3 region has the DNA TGTGCCAGCAGTTTATCGGCGGGACTAGAACACGAGCAGTACTTC. Its translation: CASSLSAGLEHEQYF.

This clonotype was seen a few times. The gene calls are TRBV7-2 and TRBJ2-5; TRBD2 might be the D (5 bases). Trimming left V 1 base short and J 0 bases short, with 12 bases between. Germline CDR1 and CDR2: SGHTA and FQGNSA. The CDR3 has 16 amino acids. CDR3 nucleotides: TGTGCCAGCAGCTTAGAGTCAGGCGGGTACCAAGAGACCCAGTACTTC. Its protein is CASSLESGGYQETQYF.

The chain combines TRBV15 with TRBJ1-1; D may be TRBD1 (5 bases). V was clipped by 0 bases and J by 3 bases, with 8 bases between them. There are 14 residues in the CDR3. In germline, CDR1 is LNHNV, CDR2 YYDKDF (reference sequence). CDR3 DNA: TGTGCCACCAGCAGAGAGGCACAGGACACTGAAGCTTTCTTT. Translation: CATSREAQDTEAFF.

This clonotype turned up a few times. The CDR3 coding sequence is TGTGCCAGCAGTCCTCGGGGAGTCCATGGCTACACCTTC. It specifies CASSPRGVHGYTF. V gene TRBV6-5 combines with J gene TRBJ1-2; D remains unclear. Germline V gene sequence: CDR1 MNHEY, CDR2 SVGAGI. The CDR3 loop spans 13 amino acids. With 5 bases removed from V and 6 bases from J, the gap between germline ends came to 13 bases.

As for this clonotype: A read error may produce the germline difference seen at one junction end. The chain carries TRBV19 and TRBJ1-1; no firm D call. The CDR3 runs to 14 residues. The germline V gene has CDR1 LNHDA and CDR2 SQIVND (reference sequence). The CDR3 nucleotides are TGTGCCAGTAGTACGCGTGGAGGGTACACTGGAGCTTTCTTT. Residues: CASSTRGGYTGAFF.

This clonotype came up a few times. The gene calls are TRBV7-9 and TRBJ2-7, with 7 bases aligning to TRBD1. With the DNA end fitting TRBJ2-1 better, the J assignment may be wrong. Germline V gives CDR1 SEHNR, CDR2 FQNEAQ (reference sequence). The CDR3 spans 14 residues. This chain's CDR3 is CASTPTQGIDEQFF. The CDR3 coding sequence is TGTGCCAGCACTCCTACACAGGGGATAGATGAGCAGTTCTTC.

This clonotype has only a few counts. The J gene is TRBJ2-2, the V gene TRBV28; 12 bases match TRBD2. In germline, CDR1 is MDHEN, CDR2 SYDVKM. V lost 9 bases and J lost 7; bases outside the gene matches: 6. The CDR3 has 14 residues. The CDR3, as DNA: TGTGCCAGTGGACTAGCGGGATTGGGCGGGGAGCTGTTTTTT. Encoded protein: CASGLAGLGGELFF.

This clonotype was picked up a small number of times. The rearrangement links TRBV20-1 to TRBJ1-2, with D maybe TRBD1 (5 bases). Germline V gene data show CDR1 as DFQATT and CDR2 as SNEGSKA (reference sequence). CDR3 length: 14 residues. V shed 1 base and J shed 3 bases, with 12 bases lying between them. CDR3 DNA sequence: TGCAGTGCTAGAGTTGCAGGGAGGGACTATGGCTACACCTTC. Amino acid sequence: CSARVAGRDYGYTF.

This clonotype was detected only a few times. The chain joins TRBV6-1 to TRBJ2-5; TRBD1 agrees at 9 bases. Near its end, the DNA agrees better with TRBJ2-7, so the J call may be wrong. This CDR3 contains 13 residues. Germline assignment: CDR1 MNHNS and CDR2 SASEGT. The chain's CDR3 is CATGGTGPYEQYF. For the CDR3, the DNA is TGTGCCACCGGAGGGACAGGGCCCTACGAGCAGTACTTC.

This clonotype turned up a few times. The rearrangement links TRBV12-3 or TRBV12-4 to TRBJ1-4; no clear D. Trimming shortened V by 7 bases and J by 5 bases, and 14 bases separated the two germline ends. This CDR3 contains 14 residues. CDR3 nucleotide sequence: TGTGCCAGCATTCAGGACGGAGTAAATGAAAAACTGTTTTTT. Translating gives CASIQDGVNEKLFF.